This T cell receptor beta chain was obtained from a study of blood T cell repertoires in COVID-19. The wider study: Collection of acute and convalescent COVID-19 samples took place in the United States, Italy and Spain. Sources were T cells, B-cell-depleted T cells, or PBMCs; the material itself was cDNA or gDNA.

Authors' methods: For nucleated cells, counts were estimated from reference gene primer amplification. The assay was immunoSEQ multiplex PCR, and TCRdb's table has in-frame clones only and misses some. V, J and clone size derive from that table, while D and trimming were established from the DNA sequence. Of tens of thousands of clones in the sample, just over 90% are singletons; the top ten hold around 2%. Unmatched junction bases numbered 4, after V lost 0 bases and J lost 3 bases. This CDR3 is built from 15 residues. Per germline, CDR1 SGDLS and CDR2 YYNGEE. This sequence joins TRBV9 and TRBJ2-7, with TRBD2 matching over 9 bases. The sequence was collected from a man in his fifties or sixties with active COVID-19. Sequencing was done on a sample of peripheral blood. The CDR3 coding sequence is TGTGCCAGCAGCGTAGGAGCGGGAGGCAACTACGAGCAGTACTTC. Protein sequence: CASSVGAGGNYEQYF.